This T cell receptor (beta chain) was profiled in a study of T cells in Graves' hyperthyroidism and ophthalmopathy. Researchers took RNA transcripts and amplified the TCR beta CDR3 regions from them. The HTBI set primed first-round TCR CDR3 RT-PCR. TCRdb re-called the multiplex PCR reads through MiXCR, storing one row per CDR3 protein. The table lists about 530,000 distinct CDR3 sequences, roughly 15% of them singletons. CDR1 and CDR2 from the germline V gene are DFQATT and SNEGSKA (reference sequence). The CDR3 has 14 amino acids. V trimming: 3 bases; J trimming: 5 bases; junction bases outside the gene matches: 7.

The sequenced sample consisted of blood. The gene calls are TRBV20-1 and TRBJ2-1; 7 bases fit TRBD1. The sequence derives from a woman under 30 with Graves' ophthalmopathy. Here the CDR3 reads CSASRGTANNEQFF. The DNA of the CDR3 is TGCAGTGCTAGTCGAGGGACAGCGAACAATGAGCAGTTCTTC.